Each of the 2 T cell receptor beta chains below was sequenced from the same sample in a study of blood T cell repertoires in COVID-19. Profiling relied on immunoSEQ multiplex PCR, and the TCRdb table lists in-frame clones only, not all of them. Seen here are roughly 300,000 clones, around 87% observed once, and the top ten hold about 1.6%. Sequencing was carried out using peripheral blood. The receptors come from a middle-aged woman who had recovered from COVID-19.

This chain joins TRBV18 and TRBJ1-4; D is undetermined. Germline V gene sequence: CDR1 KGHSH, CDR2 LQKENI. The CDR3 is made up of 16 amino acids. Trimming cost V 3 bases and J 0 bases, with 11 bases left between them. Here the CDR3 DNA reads TGTGCCAGCTCACCCCGAGCAAGAGCAACTAATGAAAAACTGTTTTTT. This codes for CASSPRARATNEKLFF.

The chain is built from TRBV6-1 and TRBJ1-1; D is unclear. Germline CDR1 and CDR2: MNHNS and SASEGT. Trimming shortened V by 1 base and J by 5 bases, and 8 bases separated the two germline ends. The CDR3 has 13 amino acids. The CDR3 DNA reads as TGTGCCAGCAGTGAAGTTGGGAGGACTGAAGCTTTCTTT. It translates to CASSEVGRTEAFF.